This record concerns one T cell receptor beta chain sequence. Its antigen remains undetermined. The read ends 3 residues early relative to the CDR3; the germline J gene fills the gap. TCR beta CDR3 regions were amplified by multiplex PCR using the immunoSEQ assay from an average of approximately 1,200 ng genomic DNA per sample. Primer bias was corrected in the assay by using a complete synthetic TCR repertoire to establish an amplification baseline. The amplicons were sequenced on the Illumina platform. In the source study's methods: Error correction of the sequences involved clustering with frequency ratios plus a modified nearest-neighbor algorithm, after which the sequences were analyzed in the immunoSEQ Analyzer using IMGT gene definitions. At each rarefaction depth, TCR richness and evenness were averaged across 20 rarefaction repeats, and any sample with fewer sequences than the depth was left out. V, D and J gene relative abundances were compared between groups with Wilcoxon rank sum tests, applying FDR correction. For the blinded duplicates, the intraclass correlation was approximately 96% for TCR richness and averaged 76.4% across roughly 65 gene segments. The clones in this table, taken by TCRdb from immuneACCESS, are in-frame only. Not every clone is retained; where verified, under half of the shortfall comes from an unresolved V gene, and the cause of the rest is unknown. V, J and clone size are those of that table, while D and trimming were read from the DNA. The table held for this sample gives 25,000 to 35,000 clones. Clones ranked in the top ten supply under 5% of the sample.

This sample was included in a study of T cells in women clearing cervical HPV infection (dated by TCRdb to the late 2010s). About the investigation overall: The cases were under 30 women with histologically confirmed HPV16-related CIN3 or worse, and 2 of these cases were invasive cancers. The parent cohort enrolled roughly 10,000 women aged 18 or older in Guanacaste, Costa Rica, during about 1992 to 1994 and followed them for seven to eight years. A median age of roughly 33 years was observed in cases versus under 40 in controls, and no significant differences in baseline characteristics were found. This exploratory proof-of-principle case-control study, nested within the Guanacaste HPV Natural History Study in Costa Rica, compared TCR repertoires among women with different cervical HPV16 outcomes. Blood from cases was collected at the visit at which the lesion was first identified, whereas blood from controls was collected once infection was no longer detected. Since only a few of the women had HLA typing available, the possibility that HLA type was acting as a confounder could not be ruled out. The approximately 25 controls were women who cleared a single incident HPV16 infection within 12 months without developing precancer or cancer. Among cases, blood sampling occurred a median of roughly 160 days after lesion detection, with an interquartile range of about 85 to 200 days. Cases and controls were matched on year of sample collection and on age within five years. Five blinded duplicates per group were added as quality controls, so that about 60 samples were obtained: around 50 participants and around 10 replicates.

The germline V and J ends show losses of 3 bases and 4 bases respectively, and no gene match explains 10 bases of the junction. Including the terminal cysteine and phenylalanine, the CDR3 comprises 16 residues. Sequencing covers 39 bases of the CDR3, shown here with the frame starting at base 1. Per the germline V gene, SGHTA is the CDR1 and FQGTGA is the CDR2. On the study overall, not on this receptor specifically: Significantly higher TCR repertoire richness was observed in CIN3+ cases than in controls across sequencing depths, whereas no difference in evenness was found. Random forest classifiers combining richness and V gene abundances distinguished cases from controls with an estimated AUC of less than 0.9. Because the number of T cells in each sample was unknown, differences in richness could reflect differing T-cell content rather than repertoire biology. Cases had lower TRBV6-7 relative abundance than controls (approximately 0.1% versus 0.16%; Bonferroni P = 0.0008). Whether associations preceded infection or resulted from infection could not be shown with the cross-sectional design, and effector/memory subsets and HPV-specific T cells were not isolated.

Every participant had a single incident cervical HPV16 infection, and prevalent HPV16 infections were excluded. Cervical HPV DNA was detected by MY09/MY11 PCR, and genotyping was performed by dot-blot hybridization. About 14 mL of heparinized blood were centrifuged, and the buffy coat was split into aliquots, frozen at -30 degrees C, and then kept at -80 degrees C. Genomic DNA was extracted from buffy coat specimens using QIAGEN kits. The clonotype comes from a woman between 18 and 69 years old with a cervical HPV16 infection that either progressed to CIN3+ or cleared (not recorded which). The source material was blood buffy coat. The receptor chain draws on TRBV7-3 and TRBJ2-3, and TRBD2 aligns with 7 junction nucleotides. Partial CDR3 DNA: TGTGCCAGCAGCTTCCGCGGACTAGGCGGGGCAGATACG. This encodes CASSFRGLGGADT. The CDR3 reads in full as CASSFRGLGGADTQYF.